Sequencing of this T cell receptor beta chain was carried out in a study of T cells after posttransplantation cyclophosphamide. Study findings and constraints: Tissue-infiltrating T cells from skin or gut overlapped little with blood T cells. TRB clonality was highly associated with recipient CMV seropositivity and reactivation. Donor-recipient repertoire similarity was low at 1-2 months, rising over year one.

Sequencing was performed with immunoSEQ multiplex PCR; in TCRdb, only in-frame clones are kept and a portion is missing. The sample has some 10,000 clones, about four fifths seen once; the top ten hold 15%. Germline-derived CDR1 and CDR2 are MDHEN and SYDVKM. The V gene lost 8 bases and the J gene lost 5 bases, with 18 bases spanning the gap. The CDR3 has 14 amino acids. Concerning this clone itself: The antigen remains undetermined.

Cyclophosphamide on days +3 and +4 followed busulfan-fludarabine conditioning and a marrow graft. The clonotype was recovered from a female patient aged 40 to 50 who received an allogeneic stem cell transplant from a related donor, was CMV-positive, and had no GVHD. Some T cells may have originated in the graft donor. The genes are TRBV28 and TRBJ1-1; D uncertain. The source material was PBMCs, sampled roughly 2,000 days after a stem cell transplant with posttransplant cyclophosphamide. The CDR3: CASRFMRKGTEAFF. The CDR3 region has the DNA TGTGCCAGCCGCTTTATGAGGAAAGGAACTGAAGCTTTCTTT.